Presented here are 8 T cell receptor beta chains from one specimen sequenced in a study of cytomegalovirus exposure and HLA in healthy donors. Amplification used 60 Vbeta primers and 13 Jbeta primers. Produced via immunoSEQ multiplex PCR; TCRdb's table is partial and in-frame only. The sample includes fewer than 250,000 clones, around 77% of them seen just once. Sequenced material: PBMCs. The receptors originated from a woman in her late teens or twenties in good health and CMV-seronegative.

This CDR3 reads CASSLRRNRDNSPLHF. CDR3 in DNA: TGTGCCAGCAGCCTCCGGCGGAACAGGGACAATTCACCCCTCCACTTT. The V gene is TRBV11-2, the J gene TRBJ1-6; a weak D match, TRBD1 (6 bases). Germline CDR1 is SGHAT and CDR2 is FQNNGV. The length of the CDR3 is 16 residues. V gave up 5 bases and J gave up 7 bases, with 18 bases separating them.

This clone occurred once. The chain has TRBV27 and TRBJ1-2, with 8 bases identical to TRBD1. The CDR3 spans 13 residues. With 6 bases clipped from V and 6 bases from J, the junction kept 6 bases outside the gene matches. CDR1 is MNHEY and CDR2 is SMNVEV in the germline V gene (reference sequence). The CDR3 DNA reads as TGTGCCAGCAGCCCGGACAGGGTACATGGCTACACCTTC. It yields the protein CASSPDRVHGYTF.

V usage is TRBV7-8 and J usage is TRBJ1-1, with D unclear. Trimming left V 3 bases short and J 1 base short, with 6 bases between. This CDR3 region has 13 residues. CDR1 and CDR2 (germline): SGHVS, FQNEAQ. CDR3 sequence: CASSFAGNTEAFF. The CDR3, as DNA: TGTGCCAGCAGCTTCGCAGGGAACACTGAAGCTTTCTTT.

In its sample, this clone was seen once. This sequence joins TRBV5-1 and TRBJ2-7; 14 positions match TRBD2. The junction had 6 bases not matched to a gene; V was cut back by 0 bases and J by 7 bases. Germline V gene data show CDR1 as SGHRS and CDR2 as YFSETQ. CDR3 size: 16 residues. The CDR3 coding sequence is TGCGCCAGCAGCTTGGGAGGGACTAGCGGGAGAGGTGAGCAGTACTTC. It is translated as CASSLGGTSGRGEQYF.

The rearrangement links TRBV9 to TRBJ1-2, with TRBD1 as a possible D gene (5 bases). The CDR3 is made up of 12 amino acids. The ends were cut back, 4 bases at V and 6 bases at J, with 10 bases in the middle. The germline V gene has CDR1 SGDLS and CDR2 YYNGEE. CDR3 amino acids: CASSSQGNGYTF. Here the CDR3 DNA reads TGTGCCAGCAGCTCCCAGGGAAATGGCTACACCTTC.

The CDR3 DNA follows: TGTGCCAGCAGCCAAGCGGGCAGGGATGCCATTGAGTACGAGCAGTACTTC. It is translated as CASSQAGRDAIEYEQYF. V is TRBV4-2 and J is TRBJ2-7; tentatively, D is TRBD1 (5 bases). V lost 1 base to trimming and J lost 4 bases, with 20 bases between them. The CDR3 contains 17 residues. CDR1 is LGHNA and CDR2 is YNFKEQ in the germline V gene.

This chain uses TRBV10-3 with TRBJ1-5; tentatively, D is TRBD1 (5 bases). CDR3 length: 14 amino acids. The V and J ends lost 2 bases and 0 bases respectively, with 5 bases between them. CDR1 is ENHRY, CDR2 SYGVKD, per germline. CDR3 nucleotide sequence: TGTGCCATCAGTGAGCAGGGTAGCAATCAGCCCCAGCATTTT. Amino acid sequence: CAISEQGSNQPQHF.

This chain connects TRBV19 to TRBJ2-2; D unresolved. This CDR3 has 15 amino acids. V was cut by 1 base and J by 5 bases, with 11 bases left in between. Per germline, CDR1 LNHDA and CDR2 SQIVND (reference sequence). CDR3 DNA sequence: TGTGCCAGTAGTATAGTATTCTCCGGGACCGGGGAGCTGTTTTTT. Translating gives CASSIVFSGTGELFF.